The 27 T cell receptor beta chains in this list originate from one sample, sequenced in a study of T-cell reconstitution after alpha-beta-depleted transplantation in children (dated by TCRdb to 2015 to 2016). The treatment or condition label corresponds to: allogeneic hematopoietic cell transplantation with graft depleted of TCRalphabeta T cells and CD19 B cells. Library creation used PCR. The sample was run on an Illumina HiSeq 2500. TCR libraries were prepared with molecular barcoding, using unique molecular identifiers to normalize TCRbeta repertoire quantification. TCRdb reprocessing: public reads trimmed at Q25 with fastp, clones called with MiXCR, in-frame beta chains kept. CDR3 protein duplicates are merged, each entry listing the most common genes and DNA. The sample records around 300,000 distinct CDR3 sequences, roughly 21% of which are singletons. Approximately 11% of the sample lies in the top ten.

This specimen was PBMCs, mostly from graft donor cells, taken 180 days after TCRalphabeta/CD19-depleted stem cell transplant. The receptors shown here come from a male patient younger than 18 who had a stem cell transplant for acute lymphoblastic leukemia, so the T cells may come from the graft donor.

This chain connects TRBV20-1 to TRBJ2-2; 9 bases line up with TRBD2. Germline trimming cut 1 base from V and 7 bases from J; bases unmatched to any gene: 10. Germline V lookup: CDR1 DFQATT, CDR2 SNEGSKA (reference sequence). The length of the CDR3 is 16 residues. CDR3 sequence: CSARAGGRAVVGELFF. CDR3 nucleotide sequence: TGCAGTGCTAGAGCCGGCGGGAGGGCAGTGGTCGGGGAGCTGTTTTTT.

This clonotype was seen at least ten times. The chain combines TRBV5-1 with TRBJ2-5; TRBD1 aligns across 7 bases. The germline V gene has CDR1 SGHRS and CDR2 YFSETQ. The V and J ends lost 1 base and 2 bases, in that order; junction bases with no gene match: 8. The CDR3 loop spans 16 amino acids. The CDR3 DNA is TGCGCCAGCAGCTTGCCAACAGGGGCGCAACAAGAGACCCAGTACTTC. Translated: CASSLPTGAQQETQYF.

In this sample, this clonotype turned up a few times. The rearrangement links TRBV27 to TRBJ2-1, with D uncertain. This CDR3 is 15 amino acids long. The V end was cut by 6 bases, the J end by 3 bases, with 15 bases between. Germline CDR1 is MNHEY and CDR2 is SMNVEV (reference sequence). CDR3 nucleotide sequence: TGTGCCAGCAGGAGACTTTATCCTAGCTACAATGAGCAGTTCTTC. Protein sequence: CASRRLYPSYNEQFF.

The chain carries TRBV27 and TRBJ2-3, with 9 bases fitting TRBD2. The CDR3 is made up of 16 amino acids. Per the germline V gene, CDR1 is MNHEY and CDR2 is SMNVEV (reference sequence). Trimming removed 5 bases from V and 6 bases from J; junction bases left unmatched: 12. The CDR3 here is CASSPIAGAPGDTQYF. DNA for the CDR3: TGTGCCAGCAGTCCCATAGCGGGAGCGCCCGGGGATACGCAGTATTTT.

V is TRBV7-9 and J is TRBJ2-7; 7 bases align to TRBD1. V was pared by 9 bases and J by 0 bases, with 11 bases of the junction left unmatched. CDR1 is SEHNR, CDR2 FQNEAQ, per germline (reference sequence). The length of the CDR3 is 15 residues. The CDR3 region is CASTGTVSFSYEQYF. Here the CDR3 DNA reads TGTGCCAGTACCGGGACAGTTTCCTTCTCCTACGAGCAGTACTTC.

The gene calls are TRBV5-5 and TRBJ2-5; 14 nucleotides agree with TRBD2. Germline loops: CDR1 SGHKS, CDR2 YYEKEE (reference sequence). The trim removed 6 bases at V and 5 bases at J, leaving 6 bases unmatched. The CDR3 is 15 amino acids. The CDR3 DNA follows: TGTGCCAGCACATTGGGACTAGCGGGAGTTGAGACCCAGTACTTC. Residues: CASTLGLAGVETQYF.

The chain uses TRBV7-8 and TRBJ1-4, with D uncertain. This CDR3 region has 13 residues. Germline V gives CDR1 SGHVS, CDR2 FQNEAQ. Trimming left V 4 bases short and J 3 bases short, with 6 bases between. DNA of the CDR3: TGTGCCAGCAGCTGGGAACCTAATGAAAAACTGTTTTTT. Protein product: CASSWEPNEKLFF. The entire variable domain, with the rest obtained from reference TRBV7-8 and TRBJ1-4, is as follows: GAGVSQSPRYKVAKRGQDVALRCDPISGHVSLFWYQQALGQGPEFLTYFQNEAQLDKSGLPSDRFFAERPEGSVSTLKIQRTQQEDSAVYLCASSWEPNEKLFFGSGTQLSVL.

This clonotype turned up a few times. The CDR3 protein is CASKPGQGRRLSYNEQFF. The CDR3 DNA reads TGTGCCAGCAAGCCGGGACAGGGAAGACGTTTGTCCTACAATGAGCAGTTCTTC. The chain uses TRBV7-6 and TRBJ2-1; TRBD1 aligns across 9 bases. CDR1 is SGHVS, CDR2 FNYEAQ, per germline. The CDR3 is made up of 18 amino acids. Losses at the gene ends were 7 bases for V and 1 base for J; bases not matched to a gene: 14.

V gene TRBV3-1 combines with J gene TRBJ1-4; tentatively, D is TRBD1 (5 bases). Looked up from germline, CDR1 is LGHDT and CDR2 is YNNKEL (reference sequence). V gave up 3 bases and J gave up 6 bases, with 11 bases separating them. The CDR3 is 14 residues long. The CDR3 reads CASSHYQGDEKLFF. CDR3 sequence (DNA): TGTGCCAGCAGCCACTATCAGGGAGATGAAAAACTGTTTTTT.

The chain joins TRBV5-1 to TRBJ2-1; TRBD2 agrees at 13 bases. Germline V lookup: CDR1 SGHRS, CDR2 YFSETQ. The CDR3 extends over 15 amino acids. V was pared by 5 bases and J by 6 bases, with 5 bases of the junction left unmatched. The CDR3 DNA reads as TGCGCCAGCAGTCACGGACTAGCGGGAGCCAATGAGCAGTTCTTC. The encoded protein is CASSHGLAGANEQFF. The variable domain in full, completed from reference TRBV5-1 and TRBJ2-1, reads KAGVTQTPRYLIKTRGQQVTLSCSPISGHRSVSWYQQTPGQGLQFLFEYFSETQRNKGNFPGRFSGRQFSNSRSEMNVSTLELGDSALYLCASSHGLAGANEQFFGPGTRLTVL.

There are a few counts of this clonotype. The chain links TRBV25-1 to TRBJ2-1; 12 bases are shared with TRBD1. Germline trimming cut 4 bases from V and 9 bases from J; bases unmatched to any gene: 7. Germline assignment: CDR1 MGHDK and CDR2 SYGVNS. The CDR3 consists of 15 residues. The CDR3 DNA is TGTGCCAGCAGTGTCGGGGGGACAGGGGGCTCTGAGCAGTTCTTC. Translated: CASSVGGTGGSEQFF.

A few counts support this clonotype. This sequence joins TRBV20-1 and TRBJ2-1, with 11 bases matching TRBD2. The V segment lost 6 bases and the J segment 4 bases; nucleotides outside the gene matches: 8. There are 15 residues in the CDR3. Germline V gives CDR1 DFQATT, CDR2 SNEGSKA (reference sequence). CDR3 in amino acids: CSAPTLAGGYNEQFF. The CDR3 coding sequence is TGCAGTGCACCTACCTTAGCGGGGGGGTACAATGAGCAGTTCTTC.

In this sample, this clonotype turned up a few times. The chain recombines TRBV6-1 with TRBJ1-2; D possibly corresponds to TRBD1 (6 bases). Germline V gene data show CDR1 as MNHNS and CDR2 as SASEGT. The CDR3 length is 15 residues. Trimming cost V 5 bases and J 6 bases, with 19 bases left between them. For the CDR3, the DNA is TGTGCCAGCAGTACGGGGGGGGGCACCCGGGATGGCTACACCTTC. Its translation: CASSTGGGTRDGYTF.

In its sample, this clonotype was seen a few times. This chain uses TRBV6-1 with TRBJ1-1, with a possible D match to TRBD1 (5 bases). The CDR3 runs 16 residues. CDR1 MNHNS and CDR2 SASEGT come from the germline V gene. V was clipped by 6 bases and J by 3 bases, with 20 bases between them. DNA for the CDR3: TGTGCCAGCAGCCCCAAACTGAGGTGGGGGGACACTGAAGCTTTCTTT. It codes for CASSPKLRWGDTEAFF.

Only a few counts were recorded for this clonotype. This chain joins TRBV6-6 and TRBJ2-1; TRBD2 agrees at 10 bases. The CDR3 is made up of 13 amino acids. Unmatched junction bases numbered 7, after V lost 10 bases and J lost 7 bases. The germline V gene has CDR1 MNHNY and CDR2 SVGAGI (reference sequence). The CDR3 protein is CATQREGGNEQFF. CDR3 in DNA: TGTGCCACCCAGCGGGAGGGAGGGAATGAGCAGTTCTTC.

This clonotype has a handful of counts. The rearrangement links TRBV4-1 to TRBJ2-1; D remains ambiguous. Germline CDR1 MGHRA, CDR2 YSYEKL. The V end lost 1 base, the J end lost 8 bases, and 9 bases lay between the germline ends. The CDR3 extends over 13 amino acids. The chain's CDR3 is CASSQGSSHEQFF. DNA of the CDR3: TGCGCCAGCAGCCAAGGGTCAAGCCATGAGCAGTTCTTC.

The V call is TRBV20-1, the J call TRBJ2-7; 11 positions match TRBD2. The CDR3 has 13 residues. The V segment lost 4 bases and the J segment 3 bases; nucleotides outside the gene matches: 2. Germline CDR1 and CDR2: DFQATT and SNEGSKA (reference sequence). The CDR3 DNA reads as TGCAGTGCTACCGGGACTAGCGGCTACGAGCAGTACTTC. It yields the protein CSATGTSGYEQYF.

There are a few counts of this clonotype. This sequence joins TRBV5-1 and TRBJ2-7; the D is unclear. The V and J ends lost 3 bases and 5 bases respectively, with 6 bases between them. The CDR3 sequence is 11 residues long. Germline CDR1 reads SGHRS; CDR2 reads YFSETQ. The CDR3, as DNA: TGCGCCAGCAGCTCGGGCAACGAGCAGTACTTC. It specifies CASSSGNEQYF.

As DNA, the CDR3 is TGTGCCAGCAGCTTAGGGGGACTAGCGGTACACGAGCAGTACTTC. Amino acid sequence: CASSLGGLAVHEQYF. This chain joins TRBV7-6 and TRBJ2-7; the match to TRBD2 covers 11 bases. The CDR3 covers 15 residues. The ends lost 1 base at V and 5 bases at J; junction bases unmatched: 4. CDR1 and CDR2 from the germline V gene are SGHVS and FNYEAQ.

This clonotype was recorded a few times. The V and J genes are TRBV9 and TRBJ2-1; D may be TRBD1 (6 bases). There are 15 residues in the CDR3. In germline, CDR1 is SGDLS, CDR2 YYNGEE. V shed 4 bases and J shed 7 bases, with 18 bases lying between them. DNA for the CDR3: TGTGCCAGCAGCCGTGTTGCACAGGGCCCGAATGAGCAGTTCTTC. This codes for CASSRVAQGPNEQFF.

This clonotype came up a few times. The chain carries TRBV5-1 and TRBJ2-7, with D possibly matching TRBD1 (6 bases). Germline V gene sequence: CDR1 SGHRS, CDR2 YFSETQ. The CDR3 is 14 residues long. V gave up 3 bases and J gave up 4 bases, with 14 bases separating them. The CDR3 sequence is CASSYIQGRYEQYF. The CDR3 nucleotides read TGCGCCAGCAGCTATATCCAGGGGCGGTACGAGCAGTACTTC.

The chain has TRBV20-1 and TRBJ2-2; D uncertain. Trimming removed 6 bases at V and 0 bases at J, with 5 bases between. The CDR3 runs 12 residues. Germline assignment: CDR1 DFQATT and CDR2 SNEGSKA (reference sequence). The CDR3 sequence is CSAVSNTGELFF. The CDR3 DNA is TGCAGTGCGGTGTCGAACACCGGGGAGCTGTTTTTT.

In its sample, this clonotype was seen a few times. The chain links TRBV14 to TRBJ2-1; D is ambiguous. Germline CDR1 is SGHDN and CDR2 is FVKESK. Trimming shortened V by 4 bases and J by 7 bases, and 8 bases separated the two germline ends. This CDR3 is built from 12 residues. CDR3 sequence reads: CASSPLRNEQFF. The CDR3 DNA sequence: TGTGCCAGCAGCCCTTTGAGGAATGAGCAGTTCTTC.

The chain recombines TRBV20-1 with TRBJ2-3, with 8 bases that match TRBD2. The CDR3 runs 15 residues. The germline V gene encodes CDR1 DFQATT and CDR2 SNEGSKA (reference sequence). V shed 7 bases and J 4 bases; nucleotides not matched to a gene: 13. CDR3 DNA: TGCAGTGGTCGGGAGGGCCTTTGGGCCGCAGATACGCAGTATTTT. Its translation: CSGREGLWAADTQYF.

This CDR3 is CASSSAGQGSGELFF. Written as DNA, the CDR3 is TGTGCCAGCAGTTCGGCGGGACAGGGATCCGGGGAGCTGTTTTTT. The J gene is TRBJ2-2, the V gene TRBV12-3 or TRBV12-4, with 9 bases aligning to TRBD1. Unmatched junction bases numbered 6, after V lost 4 bases and J lost 6 bases. The CDR3 consists of 15 residues.

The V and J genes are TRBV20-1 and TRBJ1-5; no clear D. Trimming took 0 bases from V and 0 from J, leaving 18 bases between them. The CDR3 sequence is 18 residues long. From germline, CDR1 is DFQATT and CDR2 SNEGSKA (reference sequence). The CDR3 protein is CSARDISWLRFSNQPQHF. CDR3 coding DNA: TGCAGTGCTAGAGATATAAGCTGGCTCCGCTTTAGCAATCAGCCCCAGCATTTT.

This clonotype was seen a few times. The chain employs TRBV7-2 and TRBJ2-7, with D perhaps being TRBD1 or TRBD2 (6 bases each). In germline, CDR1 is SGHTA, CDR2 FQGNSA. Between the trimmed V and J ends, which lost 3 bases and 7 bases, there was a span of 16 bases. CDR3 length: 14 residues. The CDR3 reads CASSFRWGAGEQYF. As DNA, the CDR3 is TGTGCCAGCAGCTTCCGATGGGGGGCCGGGGAGCAGTACTTC.